This T cell receptor beta chain was retrieved from a study of OX40 agonist ivuxolimab in advanced cancers. V lost 8 bases to trimming and J lost 0 bases, with 10 bases between them. The CDR3 sequence is 14 residues long. Germline V lookup: CDR1 MNHNS, CDR2 SASEGT. Sequencing was performed with immunoSEQ multiplex PCR; in TCRdb, only in-frame clones are kept and a portion is missing. The sample consists of about 59,000 clones, about 89% of them appearing once. The receptor's source is an adult with an advanced solid tumor such as melanoma, head and neck, liver or kidney cancer. The rearrangement joins TRBV6-1 to TRBJ1-4; D gene unclear. The sample was CD4+ or CD8+ T cells sorted from blood, taken in a trial of the OX40 agonist ivuxolimab. In nucleotides, the CDR3 is TGTGCCAGCCGCAGCGGTGCAACTAATGAAAAACTGTTTTTT. Translation gives CASRSGATNEKLFF.